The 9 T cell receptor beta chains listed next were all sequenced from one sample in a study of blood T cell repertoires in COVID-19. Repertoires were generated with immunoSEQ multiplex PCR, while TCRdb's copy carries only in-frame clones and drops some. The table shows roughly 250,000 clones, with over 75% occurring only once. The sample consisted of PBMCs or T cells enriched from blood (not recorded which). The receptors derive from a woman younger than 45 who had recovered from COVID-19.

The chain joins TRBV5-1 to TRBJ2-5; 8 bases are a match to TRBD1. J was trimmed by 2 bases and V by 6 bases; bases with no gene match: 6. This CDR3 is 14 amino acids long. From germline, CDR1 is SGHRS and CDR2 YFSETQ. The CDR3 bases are TGCGCCAGCACCCCGCGGACAGGGCAAGAGACCCAGTACTTC. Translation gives CASTPRTGQETQYF.

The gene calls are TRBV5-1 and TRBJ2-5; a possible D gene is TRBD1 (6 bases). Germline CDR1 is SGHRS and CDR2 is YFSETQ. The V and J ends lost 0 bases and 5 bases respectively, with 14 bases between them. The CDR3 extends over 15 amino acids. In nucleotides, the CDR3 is TGCGCCAGCAGCTTGGTGGGGGCAAGGGGCGAGACCCAGTACTTC. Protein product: CASSLVGARGETQYF.

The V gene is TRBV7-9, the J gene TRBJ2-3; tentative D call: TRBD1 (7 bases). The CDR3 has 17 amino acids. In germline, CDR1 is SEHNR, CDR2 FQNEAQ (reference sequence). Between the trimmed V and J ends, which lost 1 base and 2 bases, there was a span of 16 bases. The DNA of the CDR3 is TGTGCCAGCAGCTTAGGGCAGACAGGGAGGTTCACAGATACGCAGTATTTT. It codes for CASSLGQTGRFTDTQYF.

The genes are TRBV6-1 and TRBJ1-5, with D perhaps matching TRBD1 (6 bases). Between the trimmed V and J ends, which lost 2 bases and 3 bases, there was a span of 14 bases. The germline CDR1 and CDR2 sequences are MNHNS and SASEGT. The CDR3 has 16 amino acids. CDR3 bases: TGTGCCAGCAGTGAAAGGACAGTAAGCGCCAATCAGCCCCAGCATTTT. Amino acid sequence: CASSERTVSANQPQHF.

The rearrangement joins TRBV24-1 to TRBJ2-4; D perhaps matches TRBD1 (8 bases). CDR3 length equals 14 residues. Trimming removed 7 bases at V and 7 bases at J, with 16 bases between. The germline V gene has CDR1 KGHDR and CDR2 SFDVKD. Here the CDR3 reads CATSRTGGGNIQYF. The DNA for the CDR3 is TGTGCCACCAGCAGAACAGGGGGGGGTAACATTCAGTACTTC.

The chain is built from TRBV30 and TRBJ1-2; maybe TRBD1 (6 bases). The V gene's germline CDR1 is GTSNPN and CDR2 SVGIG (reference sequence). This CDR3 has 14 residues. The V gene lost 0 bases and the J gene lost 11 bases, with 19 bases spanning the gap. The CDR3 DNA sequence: TGTGCCTGGAGTGTAACAGGGTTGGGGGTAGGGTACACCTTC. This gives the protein CAWSVTGLGVGYTF.

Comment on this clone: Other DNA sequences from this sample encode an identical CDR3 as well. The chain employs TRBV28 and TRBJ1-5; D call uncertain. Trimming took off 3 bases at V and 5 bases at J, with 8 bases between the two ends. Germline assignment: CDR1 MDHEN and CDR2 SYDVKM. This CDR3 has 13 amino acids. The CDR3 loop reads CASSFLGDQPQHF. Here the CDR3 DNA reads TGTGCCAGCAGTTTTTTGGGAGATCAGCCCCAGCATTTT. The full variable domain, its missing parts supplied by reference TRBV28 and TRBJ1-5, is DVKVTQSSRYLVKRTGEKVFLECVQDMDHENMFWYRQDPGLGLRLIYFSYDVKMKEKGDIPEGYSVSREKKERFSLILESASTNQTSMYLCASSFLGDQPQHFGDGTRLSIL.

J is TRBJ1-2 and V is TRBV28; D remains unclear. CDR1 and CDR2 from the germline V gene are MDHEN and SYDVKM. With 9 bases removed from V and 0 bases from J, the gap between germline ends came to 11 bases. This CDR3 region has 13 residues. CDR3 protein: CASLSVANYGYTF. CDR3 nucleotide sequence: TGTGCCAGTCTCTCAGTCGCTAACTATGGCTACACCTTC.

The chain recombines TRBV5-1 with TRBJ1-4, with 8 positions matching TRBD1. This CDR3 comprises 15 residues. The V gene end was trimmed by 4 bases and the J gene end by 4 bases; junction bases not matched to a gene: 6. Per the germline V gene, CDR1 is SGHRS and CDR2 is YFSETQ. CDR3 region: CASSLGTGLNEKLFF. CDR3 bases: TGCGCCAGCAGCCTAGGGACAGGCCTTAATGAAAAACTGTTTTTT.